The rows below give T cell receptor beta chains drawn from one sample of a study of monozygotic twins with cystic fibrosis. Profiling relied on immunoSEQ multiplex PCR, and the TCRdb table lists in-frame clones only, not all of them. The table includes 13,000 or so clones, 80% to 90% detected once. Material: blood. Receptors were obtained from a boy younger than 18 with cystic fibrosis. The CDR3 runs from the conserved cysteine through the conserved F or W. Each record gives: J gene, D gene, V gene, clone size, CDR3 protein, CDR3 DNA. D genes are given only for firm matches. Clone size is stated in some rows and not others, as once, few, many or a class when expanded.

>TRBJ1-5|TRBD1|TRBV27|NA
CASSLGQDNQPQHF
TGTGCCAGCAGTTTAGGACAGGACAATCAGCCCCAGCATTTT
>TRBJ1-2|NA|TRBV7-9|NA
CASRPPRTYGYTF
TGTGCCAGCCGCCCTCCACGAACGTATGGCTACACCTTC
>TRBJ2-1|NA|TRBV27|NA
CASSRRADLYNEQFF
TGTGCCAGCAGTCGGAGGGCTGATCTTTACAATGAGCAGTTCTTC
>TRBJ1-5|NA|TRBV5-1|NA
CASSPGLPSAWGQPQHF
TGCGCCAGCAGCCCTGGACTGCCTTCTGCGTGGGGACAGCCCCAGCATTTT
>TRBJ1-4|TRBD1|TRBV4-1|NA
CASSQDEARGTWGLFF
TGCGCCAGCAGCCAAGATGAAGCCAGGGGGACGTGGGGTCTGTTTTTT
>TRBJ1-1|NA|TRBV7-8|NA
CASSLGRGRGIEAFF
TGTGCCAGCAGCTTAGGGAGAGGCAGGGGTATTGAAGCTTTCTTT
>TRBJ1-4|NA|TRBV28|few
CASSSPSEKLFF
TGTGCCAGCAGTTCCCCCAGCGAAAAACTGTTTTTT
>TRBJ2-1|NA|TRBV7-3|NA
CASSSGPKKEQFF
TGTGCCAGCAGCTCCGGCCCCAAAAAAGAGCAGTTCTTC
>TRBJ2-1|TRBD2|TRBV5-1|NA
CASSSTTSGGNEQFF
TGCGCCAGCAGCTCTACGACTAGCGGGGGTAATGAGCAGTTCTTC
>TRBJ1-1|NA|TRBV6-1|NA
CASSVGGSTEAFF
TGTGCCAGCAGTGTAGGAGGGAGCACTGAAGCTTTCTTT
>TRBJ2-3|NA|TRBV25-1|NA
CASREGGGATDTQYF
TGTGCCAGCCGCGAGGGGGGGGGTGCCACAGATACGCAGTATTTT
>TRBJ1-2|NA|TRBV19|NA
CASSPRPWGSPNYGYTF
TGTGCCAGTAGTCCTCGGCCCTGGGGCAGTCCTAACTATGGCTACACCTTC
>TRBJ1-4|NA|TRBV27|NA
CASSANTRWDEKLFF
TGTGCCAGCAGTGCCAACACCAGATGGGATGAAAAACTGTTTTTT
>TRBJ2-7|TRBD1|TRBV7-2|NA
CASSHPRGRDRYYEQYF
TGTGCCAGCAGCCACCCTCGGGGACGGGACAGATACTACGAGCAGTACTTC
>TRBJ1-5|TRBD1|TRBV30|once
CAWSSGTGYQPQHF
TGTGCCTGGAGTTCCGGGACAGGGTATCAGCCCCAGCATTTT
>TRBJ1-6|NA|TRBV5-1|NA
CASSLNRVSYNSPLHF
TGCGCCAGCAGCTTGAACAGGGTTTCCTATAATTCACCCCTCCACTTT
>TRBJ2-7|NA|TRBV28|NA
CASSSVGQYEQYF
TGTGCCAGCAGTTCGGTAGGGCAGTACGAGCAGTACTTC
>TRBJ2-3|TRBD2|TRBV7-3|NA
CASSPTLIAGGPTDTQYF
TGTGCCAGCAGCCCAACTCTAATAGCGGGGGGGCCGACAGATACGCAGTATTTT
>TRBJ2-3|TRBD2|TRBV4-1|NA
CASSPSFHYSGATQYF
TGCGCCAGCAGCCCCTCGTTCCATTATAGCGGGGCAACGCAGTATTTT
>TRBJ1-1|NA|TRBV10-3|NA
CAIKPQVNTEAFF
TGTGCCATCAAACCCCAGGTGAACACTGAAGCTTTCTTT
>TRBJ2-2|TRBD2|TRBV30|NA
CAWSEVAGGPAGELFF
TGTGCCTGGAGTGAGGTAGCGGGAGGGCCGGCCGGGGAGCTGTTTTTT
>TRBJ1-1|TRBD1|TRBV7-8|few
CASSLWGRDREAFF
TGTGCCAGCAGCTTATGGGGGCGGGACAGAGAAGCTTTCTTT
>TRBJ1-2|NA|TRBV18|NA
CASSDNNYGYTF
TGTGCCAGCTCCGACAATAACTATGGCTACACCTTC
>TRBJ2-5|NA|TRBV20-1|NA
CSARAWETQYF
TGCAGTGCTAGAGCCTGGGAGACCCAGTACTTC
>TRBJ1-1|NA|TRBV25-1|NA
CASSESLGSVYTEAFF
TGTGCCAGCAGTGAATCTCTGGGTTCAGTATACACTGAAGCTTTCTTT
>TRBJ1-1|NA|TRBV30|NA
CAWSVRLSGEAFF
TGTGCCTGGAGTGTAAGGCTCTCCGGTGAGGCTTTCTTT
>TRBJ1-3|NA|TRBV5-5|NA
CASSSLDRSGNTIYF
TGTGCCAGCAGCTCTCTGGACAGATCTGGAAACACCATATATTTT
>TRBJ2-2|NA|TRBV18|NA
CASSPPITNTGELFF
TGTGCCAGCTCACCACCGATTACGAACACCGGGGAGCTGTTTTTT